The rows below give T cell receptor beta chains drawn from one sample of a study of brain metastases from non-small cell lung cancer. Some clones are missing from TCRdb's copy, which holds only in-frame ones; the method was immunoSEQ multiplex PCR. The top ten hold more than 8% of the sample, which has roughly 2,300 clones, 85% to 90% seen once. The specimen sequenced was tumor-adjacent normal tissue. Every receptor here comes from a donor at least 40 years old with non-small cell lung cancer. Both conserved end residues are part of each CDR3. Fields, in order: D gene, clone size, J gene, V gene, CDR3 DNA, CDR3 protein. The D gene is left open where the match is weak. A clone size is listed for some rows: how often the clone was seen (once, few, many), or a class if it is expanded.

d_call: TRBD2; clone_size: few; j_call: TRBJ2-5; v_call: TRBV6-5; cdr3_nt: TGTGCCAGCGGAGCCGGGGGGGCCCCGCAAGAGACCCAGTACTTC; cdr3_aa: CASGAGGAPQETQYF
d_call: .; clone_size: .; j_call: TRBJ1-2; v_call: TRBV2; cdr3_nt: TGTGCCAGCAGTCTCGACGTAAACTATGGCTACACCTTC; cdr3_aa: CASSLDVNYGYTF
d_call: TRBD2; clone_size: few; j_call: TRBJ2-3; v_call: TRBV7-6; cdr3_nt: TGTGCCAGCAGCTTAGGGCTAGCGGGGCCGGATACGCAGTATTTT; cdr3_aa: CASSLGLAGPDTQYF
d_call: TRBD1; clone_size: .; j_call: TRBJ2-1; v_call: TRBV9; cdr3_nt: TGTGCCAGCAGCCCAGCCGGACAGGTGGCCTACAATGAGCAGTTCTTC; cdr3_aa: CASSPAGQVAYNEQFF
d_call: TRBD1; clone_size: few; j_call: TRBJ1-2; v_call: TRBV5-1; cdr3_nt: TGCGCCAGCAGCTCGGGACAGGGCTATGGCTACACCTTC; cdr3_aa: CASSSGQGYGYTF
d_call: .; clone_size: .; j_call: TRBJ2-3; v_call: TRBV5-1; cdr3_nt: TGCGCCAGCAGCTTGGGCCAGGGCGGACGCACAGATACGCAGTATTTT; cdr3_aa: CASSLGQGGRTDTQYF
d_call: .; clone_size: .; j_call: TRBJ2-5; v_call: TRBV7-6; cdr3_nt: TGTGCCAGCAGCATTTACCAAGGACAAGAGACCCAGTACTTC; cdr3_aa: CASSIYQGQETQYF
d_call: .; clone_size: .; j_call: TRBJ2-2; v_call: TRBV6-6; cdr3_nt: TGTGCCAGCAGCCCCCCCCCGCTGTGGACCGGGGAGCTGTTTTTT; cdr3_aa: CASSPPPLWTGELFF
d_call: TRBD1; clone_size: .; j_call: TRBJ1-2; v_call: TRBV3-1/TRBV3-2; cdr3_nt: TGTGCCAGCAGCCAAGTCCTAGGACAGGGGGACTCGGGCGGCTACACCTTC; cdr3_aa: CASSQVLGQGDSGGYTF
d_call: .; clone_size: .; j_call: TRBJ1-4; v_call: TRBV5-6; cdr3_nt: TGTGTCAGCAGCTTGAGGGCAGGCTCGGATGCATATGAAAAACTGTTTTTT; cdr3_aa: CVSSLRAGSDAYEKLFF
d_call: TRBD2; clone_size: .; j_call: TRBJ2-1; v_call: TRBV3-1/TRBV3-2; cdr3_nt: TGTGCCAGCAGCCCCCTTAGGGGCGGGGGGGCCAGTGAGCAGTTCTTC; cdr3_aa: CASSPLRGGGASEQFF
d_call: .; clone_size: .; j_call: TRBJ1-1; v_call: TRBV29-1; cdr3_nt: TGCAGCGTTTTGCAGGGATTGAACACTGAAGCTTTCTTT; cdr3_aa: CSVLQGLNTEAFF
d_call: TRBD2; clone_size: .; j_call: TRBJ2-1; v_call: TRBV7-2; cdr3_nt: TGTGCCAGCAGCTTAGAGGGACTAGCCAACAATGAGCAGTTCTTC; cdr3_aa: CASSLEGLANNEQFF
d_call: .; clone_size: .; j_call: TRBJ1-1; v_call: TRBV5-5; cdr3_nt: TGTGCCAGCAGCTTTTGGGGCAGGTCTGCGGCTGAGACTTTCTTT; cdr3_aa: CASSFWGRSAAETFF
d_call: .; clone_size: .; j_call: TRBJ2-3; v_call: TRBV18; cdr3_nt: TGTGCCAGCTCACCCTCTGGCACAGATACGCAGTATTTT; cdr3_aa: CASSPSGTDTQYF
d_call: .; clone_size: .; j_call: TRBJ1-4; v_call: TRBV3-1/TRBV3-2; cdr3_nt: TGTGCCAGCAGCACCCACAGTCGTGAAAAACTGTTTTTT; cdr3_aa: CASSTHSREKLFF
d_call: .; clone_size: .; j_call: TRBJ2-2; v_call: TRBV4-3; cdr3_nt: TGCGCCAGCAGCCAAGAAAGAGGAATGAACACCGGGGAGCTGTTTTTT; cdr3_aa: CASSQERGMNTGELFF
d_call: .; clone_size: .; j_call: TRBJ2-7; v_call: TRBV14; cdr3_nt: TGTGCCAGCAGCCCCAGGGCCGCCTACGAGCAGTACTTC; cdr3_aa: CASSPRAAYEQYF
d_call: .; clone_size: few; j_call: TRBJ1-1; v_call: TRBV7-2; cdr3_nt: TGTGCCAGCAGCTTAGATGCCGGGGGCTTAGCTTTCTTT; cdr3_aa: CASSLDAGGLAFF
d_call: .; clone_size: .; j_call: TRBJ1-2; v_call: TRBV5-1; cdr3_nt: TGCGCCAGCAGCTTGGGATCGACAGAGAACTATGGCTACACCTTC; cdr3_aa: CASSLGSTENYGYTF
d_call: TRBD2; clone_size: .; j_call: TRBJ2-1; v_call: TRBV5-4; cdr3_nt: TGTGCCAGCAGCTTTGTTAGCGGGCTTGGGGAGCAGTTCTTC; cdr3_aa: CASSFVSGLGEQFF
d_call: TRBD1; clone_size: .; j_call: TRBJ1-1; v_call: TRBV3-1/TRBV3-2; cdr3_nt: TGTGCCAGCAGCCAAGATCTTAGGACAGGGAATTCGGCTTTCTTT; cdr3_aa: CASSQDLRTGNSAFF
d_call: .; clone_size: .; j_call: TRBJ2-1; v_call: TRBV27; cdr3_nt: TGTGCCAGCAGTTTCCTAGGACGTGAGCAGTTCTTC; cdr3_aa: CASSFLGREQFF
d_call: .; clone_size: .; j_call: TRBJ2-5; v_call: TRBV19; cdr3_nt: TGTGCCAGTAGTATAGGGCGCCAGCAAGAGACCCAGTACTTC; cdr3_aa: CASSIGRQQETQYF
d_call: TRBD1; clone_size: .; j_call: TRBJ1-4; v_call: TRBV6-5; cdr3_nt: TGTGCCAGCAGACGGGACCGGGACAGGGGAGAAAAACTGTTTTTT; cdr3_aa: CASRRDRDRGEKLFF
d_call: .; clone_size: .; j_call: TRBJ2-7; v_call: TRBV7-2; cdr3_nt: TGTGCCAGCAGCTTAGTGAAGAGGGACGAGCAGTACTTC; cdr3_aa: CASSLVKRDEQYF
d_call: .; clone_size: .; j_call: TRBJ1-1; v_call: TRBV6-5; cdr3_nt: TGTGCCAGCAGATTGACAGCACAGAACACTGAAGCTTTCTTT; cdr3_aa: CASRLTAQNTEAFF
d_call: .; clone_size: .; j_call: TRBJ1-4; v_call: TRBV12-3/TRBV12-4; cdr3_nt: TGTGCCAGCAGTTTATACGGGGAAAAACTGTTTTTT; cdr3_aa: CASSLYGEKLFF
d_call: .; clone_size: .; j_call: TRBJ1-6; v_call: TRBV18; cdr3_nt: TGTGCCAGCTCACCTTCCGGGACCATAAATTCACCCCTCCACTTT; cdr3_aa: CASSPSGTINSPLHF
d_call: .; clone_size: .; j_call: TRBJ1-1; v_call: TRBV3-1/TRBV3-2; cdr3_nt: TGTGCCAGCAGCCAAGACGGGGTCACTGAAGCTTTCTTT; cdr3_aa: CASSQDGVTEAFF
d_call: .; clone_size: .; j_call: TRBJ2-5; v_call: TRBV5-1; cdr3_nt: TGCGCCAGCAGCCTCTCTACAGGGTTCTTGGAAGAGACCCAGTACTTC; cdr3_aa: CASSLSTGFLEETQYF
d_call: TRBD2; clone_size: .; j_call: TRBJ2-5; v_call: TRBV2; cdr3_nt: TGTGCCAGCGGCTCAGGGACTAGCGTTGAGACCCAGTACTTC; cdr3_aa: CASGSGTSVETQYF
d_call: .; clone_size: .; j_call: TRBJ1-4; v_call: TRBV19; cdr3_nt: TGTGCCAGTACGCCTGACACCAATAATGAAAAACTGTTTTTT; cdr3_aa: CASTPDTNNEKLFF
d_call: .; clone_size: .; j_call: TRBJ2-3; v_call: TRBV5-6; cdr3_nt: TGTGCTAGCAGCTTGGAGGGGGAGGCAGATACGCAGTATTTT; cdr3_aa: CASSLEGEADTQYF
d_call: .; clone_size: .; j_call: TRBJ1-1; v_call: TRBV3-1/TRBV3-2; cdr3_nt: TGTGCCAGCAGCCCGGACACGCTGAACACTGAAGCTTTCTTT; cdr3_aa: CASSPDTLNTEAFF
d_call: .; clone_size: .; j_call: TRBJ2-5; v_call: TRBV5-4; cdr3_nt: TGTGCCAGCAGCCCCGGACTGAGTATGTACCAAGAGACCCAGTACTTC; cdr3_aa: CASSPGLSMYQETQYF
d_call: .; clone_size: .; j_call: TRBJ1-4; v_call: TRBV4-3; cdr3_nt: TGCGCCAGCAGCCAGGTTAAGGACAGCAGTTTTTCAACTAATGAAAAACTGTTTTTT; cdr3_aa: CASSQVKDSSFSTNEKLFF
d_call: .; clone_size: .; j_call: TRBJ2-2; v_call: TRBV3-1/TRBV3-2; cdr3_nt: TGTGTCAGCAGCCAGGGGCCTCTGGGTGGGGAGCTGTTTTTT; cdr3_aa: CVSSQGPLGGELFF
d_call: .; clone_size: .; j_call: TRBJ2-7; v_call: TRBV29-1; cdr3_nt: TGCAGCGTTGCTGGCAGGGACGCATCGTCGTACGAGCAGTACTTC; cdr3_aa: CSVAGRDASSYEQYF
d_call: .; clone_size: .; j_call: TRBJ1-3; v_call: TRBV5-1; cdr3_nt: TGCGCCAGCAGGCCCACAGGAGACTCTGGAAACACCATATATTTT; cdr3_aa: CASRPTGDSGNTIYF
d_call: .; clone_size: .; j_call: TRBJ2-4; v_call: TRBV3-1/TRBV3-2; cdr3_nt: TGTGCCAGCAGCCAAGCGGAAAACATTCAGTACTTC; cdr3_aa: CASSQAENIQYF
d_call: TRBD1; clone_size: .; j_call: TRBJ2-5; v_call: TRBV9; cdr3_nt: TGTGCCAGCAGCGTTAGGACAGGGGCTCAAGAGACCCAGTACTTC; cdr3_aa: CASSVRTGAQETQYF
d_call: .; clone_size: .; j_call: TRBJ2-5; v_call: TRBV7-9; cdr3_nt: TGTGCCAGCAGCCCCATTGGGCAGCCACAAGAGACCCAGTACTTC; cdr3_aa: CASSPIGQPQETQYF
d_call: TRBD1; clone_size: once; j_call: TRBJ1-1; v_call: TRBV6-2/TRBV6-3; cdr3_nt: TGTGCCAGCAGCTTACCGGGACAGACCTTTGAGAGGACTGAAGCTTTCTTT; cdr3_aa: CASSLPGQTFERTEAFF
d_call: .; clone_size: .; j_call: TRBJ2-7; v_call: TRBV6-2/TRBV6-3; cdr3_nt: TGTGCCAGCAGTTTACACGCAGTATCCTACGAGCAGTACTTC; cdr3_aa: CASSLHAVSYEQYF
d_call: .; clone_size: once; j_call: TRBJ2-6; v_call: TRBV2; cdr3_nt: TGTGCCAGCAGTGAGCAGGGCCACGGGGCCAACGTCCTGACTTTC; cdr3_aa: CASSEQGHGANVLTF
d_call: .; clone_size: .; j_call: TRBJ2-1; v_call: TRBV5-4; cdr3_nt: TGTGCCAGCAGCTTGGGTGACACAGGGAGGTGGTTCTTC; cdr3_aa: CASSLGDTGRWFF
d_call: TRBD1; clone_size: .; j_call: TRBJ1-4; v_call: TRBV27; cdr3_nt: TGTGCCAGCAGTTTATTACTCCCCTACCCGGACAGGGTGGGGGTTGAAAAACTGTTTTTT; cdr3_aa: CASSLLLPYPDRVGVEKLFF
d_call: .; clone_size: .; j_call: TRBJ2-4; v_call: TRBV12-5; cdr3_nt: TGTGCTAGCTTCCAGGGGAGGAACATTCAGTACTTC; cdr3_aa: CASFQGRNIQYF
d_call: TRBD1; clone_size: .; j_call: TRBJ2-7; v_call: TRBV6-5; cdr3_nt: TGTGCCAGCAGTTGGACAGGGGGCTACGAGCAGTACTTC; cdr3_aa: CASSWTGGYEQYF
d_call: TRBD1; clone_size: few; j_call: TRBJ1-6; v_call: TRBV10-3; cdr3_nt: TGTGCCATCAGTGCCTCAGCCTCAACAGGGGATGATTCACCCCTCCACTTT; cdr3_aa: CAISASASTGDDSPLHF
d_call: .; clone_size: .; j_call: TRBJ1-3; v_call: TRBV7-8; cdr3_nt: TGTGCCAGCAGGGGACCCCTCTCTGGAAACACCATATATTTT; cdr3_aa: CASRGPLSGNTIYF
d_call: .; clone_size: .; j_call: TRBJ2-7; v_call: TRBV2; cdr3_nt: TGTGCCAGCAGCCCCGTTGGGGGGACCTACGAGCAGTACTTC; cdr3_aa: CASSPVGGTYEQYF